Listed below are T cell receptor beta chains from one sample, sequenced in a study of blood T cells in healthy people across ages. TCRdb re-derived calls from the 5' RACE reads in MiXCR, one entry per CDR3 protein. The data show 1.5 million to 2 million distinct CDR3 sequences, 28% seen once. What was sequenced was blood. These receptors were obtained from a woman in her 30s in good health. CDR3s include the opening cysteine and the closing phenylalanine or tryptophan. A D gene is named only where the DNA matches it firmly. Some rows mark clone size as missing; the rest say once, few, many or name a class of expanded clone.

v_gene	abundance	d_gene	j_gene	CDR3aa	CDR3nt
TRBV4-1	NA	NA	TRBJ2-5	CASSQDSALQETQYF	TGCGCCAGCAGCCAAGATTCGGCTTTGCAAGAGACCCAGTACTTC
TRBV12-3/TRBV12-4	few	TRBD1	TRBJ2-7	CASSRDLGQWSYEQYF	TGTGCCAGCAGTCGAGATTTGGGACAGTGGTCCTACGAGCAGTACTTC
TRBV18	NA	NA	TRBJ2-5	CASSPSAHKRQETQYF	TGTGCCAGCTCACCCAGTGCGCATAAAAGACAAGAGACCCAGTACTTC
TRBV5-1	NA	TRBD2	TRBJ2-1	CASSLNSGSSYNGQFF	TGCGCCAGCAGCCTAAATAGCGGGAGCTCCTACAATGGGCAGTTCTTC
TRBV20-1	few	NA	TRBJ2-3	CSAPPQRLDTQYF	TGCAGTGCTCCACCACAACGTTTGGATACGCAGTATTTT
TRBV5-1	NA	TRBD1	TRBJ1-4	CACSSDRGSDEKLFF	TGCGCCTGCAGCTCGGACAGGGGTTCGGATGAAAAACTGTTTTTT
TRBV5-1	NA	NA	TRBJ1-1	CASSWVFRNTEAFF	TGCGCCAGCAGCTGGGTGTTCCGGAACACTGAAGCTTTCTTT
TRBV7-2	few	TRBD2	TRBJ2-1	CASSLVAGGPGYNEQFF	TGTGCCAGCAGCTTAGTGGCGGGAGGGCCGGGATACAATGAGCAGTTCTTC
TRBV5-1	few	TRBD1	TRBJ1-1	CASGTEGLNTEAFF	TGCGCCAGCGGGACAGAGGGACTGAACACTGAAGCTTTCTTT
TRBV7-9	NA	TRBD2	TRBJ2-3	CASSLGLAGIDTQYF	TGTGCCAGCAGCTTAGGACTAGCGGGAATTGATACGCAGTATTTT
TRBV7-2	few	NA	TRBJ1-5	CASSLNPHQNGGKPQHF	TGTGCCAGCAGCTTAAATCCACACCAAAACGGGGGGAAGCCCCAGCATTTT
TRBV7-2	many	TRBD1	TRBJ2-7	CASSLYPEGGQGISEQYF	TGTGCCAGCAGCCTTTATCCCGAAGGGGGACAGGGGATTTCCGAGCAGTACTTC
TRBV4-2	NA	TRBD2	TRBJ2-5	CASSPRTSGDLETQYF	TGTGCCAGCAGCCCGCGGACTAGCGGTGACCTAGAGACCCAGTACTTC
TRBV5-1	NA	NA	TRBJ1-2	CASSLSVQVNYGYTF	TGCGCCAGCAGCTTGTCGGTCCAGGTCAACTATGGCTACACCTTC
TRBV7-2	NA	TRBD2	TRBJ2-1	CASRDFLAGGNEQFF	TGTGCCAGCAGAGACTTCCTAGCGGGAGGGAATGAGCAGTTCTTC
TRBV28	NA	NA	TRBJ2-2	CASSFYGSGWYTGELFF	TGTGCCAGCAGTTTCTATGGCAGCGGATGGTACACCGGGGAGCTGTTTTTT
TRBV10-3	once	TRBD1	TRBJ1-1	CAVDREGTEAFF	TGTGCCGTGGACAGGGAGGGGACTGAAGCTTTCTTT
TRBV11-2	few	TRBD2	TRBJ2-7	CASSLETSGSEQYF	TGTGCCAGCAGCTTAGAGACTAGCGGGAGCGAGCAGTACTTC
TRBV6-1	few	NA	TRBJ2-4	CASTQPRGYADIQYF	TGTGCCAGCACCCAGCCCCGAGGTTATGCGGACATTCAGTACTTC
TRBV10-2	NA	TRBD2	TRBJ2-1	CASSATSGPSGEQFF	TGCGCCAGCAGCGCTACTAGCGGTCCCAGTGGTGAGCAGTTCTTC
TRBV21-1	NA	NA	TRBJ1-5	CASNEAQQAGQPQHF	TGTGCCAGCAACGAAGCCCAACAGGCCGGACAGCCCCAGCATTTT
TRBV20-1	NA	NA	TRBJ2-3	CSAPGRRHDTQYF	TGCAGTGCCCCTGGACGACGACATGATACGCAGTATTTT
TRBV7-9	NA	TRBD2	TRBJ2-5	CASSFPSGGLQETQYF	TGTGCCAGCAGCTTCCCCAGCGGGGGACTACAAGAGACCCAGTACTTC
TRBV27	NA	TRBD2	TRBJ2-4	CASSTTSANYNEQYF	TGTGCCAGCAGTACAACTAGCGCAAACTACAATGAGCAGTACTTC
TRBV6-1	few	NA	TRBJ2-1	CASSSGRGGILNEQFF	TGTGCCAGCAGTTCGGGACGGGGCGGAATCCTCAATGAGCAGTTCTTC
TRBV5-4	NA	NA	TRBJ2-1	CASSSGMGSLGDEQFF	TGTGCCAGCAGCTCTGGTATGGGTTCTCTAGGGGATGAGCAGTTCTTC
TRBV27	many	NA	TRBJ2-5	CASSLSVEGRETQYF	TGTGCCAGCAGTTTATCGGTTGAGGGTAGAGAGACCCAGTACTTC
TRBV5-1	NA	TRBD1	TRBJ2-5	CASSLAGTGFLQETQYF	TGCGCCAGCAGCTTGGCTGGGACAGGGTTTCTACAAGAGACCCAGTACTTC
TRBV4-1	many	NA	TRBJ2-6	CASSQDLSSSGANVLTF	TGCGCCAGCAGCCAAGATCTTAGCAGCTCTGGGGCCAACGTCCTGACTTTC
TRBV6-2/TRBV6-3	NA	NA	TRBJ1-1	CASSSLQIGGTEAFF	TGTGCCAGCAGTTCCTTACAGATTGGGGGCACTGAAGCTTTCTTT
TRBV20-1	few	TRBD1	TRBJ2-7	CSASNPRGRTYEQYF	TGCAGTGCTAGCAACCCCAGGGGGCGAACCTACGAGCAGTACTTC
TRBV2	few	NA	TRBJ1-6	CASSVAPLNSPLHF	TGTGCCAGCAGTGTCGCCCCTCTTAATTCACCCCTCCACTTT
TRBV20-1	NA	NA	TRBJ1-4	CSAGTLPSTNEKLFF	TGCAGTGCAGGGACACTTCCCTCAACTAATGAAAAACTGTTTTTT
TRBV7-2	NA	TRBD2	TRBJ2-3	CASSLTPWLADTDTQYF	TGTGCCAGCAGCTTAACCCCGTGGCTAGCGGACACAGATACGCAGTATTTT
TRBV6-1	NA	TRBD2	TRBJ2-1	CASRTTSGSTYEQFF	TGTGCCAGTAGGACCACTAGCGGGAGCACCTATGAGCAGTTCTTC
TRBV10-1	NA	NA	TRBJ1-1	CASSESRRGERTEAFF	TGCGCCAGCAGTGAGTCGCGGCGGGGGGAGCGCACTGAAGCTTTCTTT
TRBV18	NA	TRBD2	TRBJ2-3	CASSPTASGSADTQYF	TGTGCCAGCTCACCAACCGCTAGCGGGAGCGCAGATACGCAGTATTTT
TRBV5-1	few	TRBD2	TRBJ2-5	CASSWGDYQETQYF	TGCGCCAGCAGCTGGGGGGACTATCAAGAGACCCAGTACTTC
TRBV7-6	NA	NA	TRBJ2-4	CASNPGHRVIAAKNIQYF	TGTGCCAGCAACCCCGGACACAGGGTTATAGCAGCCAAAAACATTCAGTACTTC
TRBV12-3/TRBV12-4	NA	NA	TRBJ2-4	CASKRAQLDEQYF	TGTGCCAGCAAACGGGCCCAACTGGATGAGCAGTACTTC
TRBV3-1	NA	TRBD1	TRBJ1-2	CASSQEARGANYGYTF	TGTGCCAGCAGCCAAGAGGCCAGGGGGGCTAACTATGGCTACACCTTC
TRBV18	few	NA	TRBJ1-2	CASSPVGNYGYTF	TGTGCCAGCTCACCAGTAGGGAACTATGGCTACACCTTC
TRBV5-6	NA	NA	TRBJ2-4	CASSFPTQNIQYF	TGTGCCAGCAGCTTCCCGACCCAAAACATTCAGTACTTC
TRBV15	NA	NA	TRBJ1-5	CATSSEGNNQPQHF	TGTGCCACCAGCAGCGAGGGGAACAATCAGCCCCAGCATTTT
TRBV5-1	NA	NA	TRBJ2-1	CASSLLGTINEQFF	TGCGCCAGCAGCTTGTTAGGGACCATCAATGAGCAGTTCTTC
TRBV9	NA	NA	TRBJ1-1	CTSSLLASNTEAFF	TGTACCAGCAGCCTTCTTGCCTCGAACACTGAAGCTTTCTTT
TRBV5-6	many	NA	TRBJ1-1	CASSFFMNTEAFF	TGTGCCAGCAGCTTCTTTATGAACACTGAAGCTTTCTTT